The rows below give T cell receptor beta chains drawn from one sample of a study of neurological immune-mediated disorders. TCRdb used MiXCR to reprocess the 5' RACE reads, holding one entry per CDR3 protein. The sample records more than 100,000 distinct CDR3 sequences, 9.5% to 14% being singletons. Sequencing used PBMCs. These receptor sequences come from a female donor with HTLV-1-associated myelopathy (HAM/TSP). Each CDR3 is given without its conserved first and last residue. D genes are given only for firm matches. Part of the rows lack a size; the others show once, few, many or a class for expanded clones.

CDR3 protein: ASSSNDRAQETQY
V gene: TRBV27
clone size: many
J gene: TRBJ2-5
D gene: TRBD1

CDR3 protein: ASSLDGGREKLF
V gene: TRBV5-1
clone size: few
J gene: TRBJ1-4
D gene: NA

CDR3 protein: ASSQQGAGTEAF
V gene: TRBV5-1
clone size: many
J gene: TRBJ1-1
D gene: TRBD1

CDR3 protein: ASSPQVSPDTQY
V gene: TRBV6-5
clone size: NA
J gene: TRBJ2-3
D gene: NA

CDR3 protein: ASSGGPGMGTEAF
V gene: TRBV7-9
clone size: NA
J gene: TRBJ1-1
D gene: NA

CDR3 protein: ASSTPGEGAKNIQY
V gene: TRBV5-1
clone size: many
J gene: TRBJ2-4
D gene: NA

CDR3 protein: ASSSDRVGYT
V gene: TRBV7-9
clone size: many
J gene: TRBJ1-2
D gene: TRBD1

CDR3 protein: ASIALGTSYEQY
V gene: TRBV2
clone size: many
J gene: TRBJ2-7
D gene: NA

CDR3 protein: ASSFSAGTGGNYEQF
V gene: TRBV7-8
clone size: many
J gene: TRBJ2-1
D gene: TRBD1

CDR3 protein: ASRRTGEQF
V gene: TRBV2
clone size: many
J gene: TRBJ2-1
D gene: NA

CDR3 protein: ASSFESHGGSPLH
V gene: TRBV7-9
clone size: many
J gene: TRBJ1-6
D gene: NA

CDR3 protein: SAILPGQKNTEAF
V gene: TRBV20-1
clone size: many
J gene: TRBJ1-1
D gene: TRBD1

CDR3 protein: ASSLGYDRGSYEQY
V gene: TRBV5-1
clone size: many
J gene: TRBJ2-7
D gene: TRBD1

CDR3 protein: ASRSTRTGGNTIY
V gene: TRBV12-3/TRBV12-4
clone size: many
J gene: TRBJ1-3
D gene: TRBD1

CDR3 protein: ASSLGGGGYEQY
V gene: TRBV7-2
clone size: many
J gene: TRBJ2-7
D gene: TRBD2

CDR3 protein: ASSSYRLAGAGRWDTQY
V gene: TRBV7-8
clone size: many
J gene: TRBJ2-3
D gene: TRBD2

CDR3 protein: ASPPGARSTDTQY
V gene: TRBV6-6
clone size: many
J gene: TRBJ2-3
D gene: NA

CDR3 protein: ASSFGTSLQETQY
V gene: TRBV5-8
clone size: few
J gene: TRBJ2-5
D gene: TRBD2

CDR3 protein: ASSRIRNTEAF
V gene: TRBV12-3/TRBV12-4
clone size: few
J gene: TRBJ1-1
D gene: NA

CDR3 protein: ASSLVTQGTEQY
V gene: TRBV5-1
clone size: many
J gene: TRBJ2-7
D gene: NA

CDR3 protein: ASSRRAGASTDTQY
V gene: TRBV27
clone size: few
J gene: TRBJ2-3
D gene: NA

CDR3 protein: ASSLNRGSQETQY
V gene: TRBV5-1
clone size: NA
J gene: TRBJ2-5
D gene: NA

CDR3 protein: ASKSRAGLFVEQF
V gene: TRBV19
clone size: few
J gene: TRBJ2-1
D gene: NA

CDR3 protein: SVRGANEETQY
V gene: TRBV29-1
clone size: many
J gene: TRBJ2-5
D gene: NA

CDR3 protein: ASRRTGMNEQY
V gene: TRBV27
clone size: many
J gene: TRBJ2-7
D gene: TRBD1

CDR3 protein: ASSQDNTLHSADTQY
V gene: TRBV4-1
clone size: many
J gene: TRBJ2-3
D gene: NA

CDR3 protein: SVEMGYEQY
V gene: TRBV29-1
clone size: many
J gene: TRBJ2-7
D gene: NA

CDR3 protein: ASSLDGVQSPLH
V gene: TRBV5-1
clone size: many
J gene: TRBJ1-6
D gene: NA

CDR3 protein: ANSYVGGKTDTQY
V gene: TRBV6-6
clone size: NA
J gene: TRBJ2-3
D gene: NA

CDR3 protein: SAGGGGGTEAF
V gene: TRBV20-1
clone size: NA
J gene: TRBJ1-1
D gene: NA

CDR3 protein: ASINSGTGELF
V gene: TRBV6-5
clone size: NA
J gene: TRBJ2-2
D gene: NA

CDR3 protein: ASSADRGLAGELF
V gene: TRBV7-8
clone size: NA
J gene: TRBJ2-2
D gene: TRBD1

CDR3 protein: ASSLALGTGELF
V gene: TRBV5-1
clone size: many
J gene: TRBJ2-2
D gene: NA

CDR3 protein: ASRTGLAASTDTQY
V gene: TRBV7-2
clone size: many
J gene: TRBJ2-3
D gene: TRBD2

CDR3 protein: ASSHPRSDSGNTIY
V gene: TRBV12-3/TRBV12-4
clone size: NA
J gene: TRBJ1-3
D gene: NA

CDR3 protein: ASSIGDRNTGELF
V gene: TRBV19
clone size: few
J gene: TRBJ2-2
D gene: TRBD1

CDR3 protein: ASSFRLAGYYNEQF
V gene: TRBV5-6
clone size: many
J gene: TRBJ2-1
D gene: TRBD2

CDR3 protein: ASSLGEIYGYT
V gene: TRBV7-9
clone size: many
J gene: TRBJ1-2
D gene: NA

CDR3 protein: ASSSGNEQF
V gene: TRBV28
clone size: many
J gene: TRBJ2-1
D gene: NA

CDR3 protein: SASFTGMVGGELF
V gene: TRBV20-1
clone size: many
J gene: TRBJ2-2
D gene: NA

CDR3 protein: SARGQPNNYGYT
V gene: TRBV20-1
clone size: many
J gene: TRBJ1-2
D gene: NA

CDR3 protein: SASGRKTGTGELF
V gene: TRBV20-1
clone size: many
J gene: TRBJ2-2
D gene: NA

CDR3 protein: ASRTDGPYGYT
V gene: TRBV12-3/TRBV12-4
clone size: NA
J gene: TRBJ1-2
D gene: NA

CDR3 protein: ASSLGRGAGELF
V gene: TRBV12-3/TRBV12-4
clone size: many
J gene: TRBJ2-2
D gene: NA

CDR3 protein: ASSLAGQGAGELF
V gene: TRBV7-8
clone size: many
J gene: TRBJ2-2
D gene: NA

CDR3 protein: SASTTGPSGQPQH
V gene: TRBV20-1
clone size: few
J gene: TRBJ1-5
D gene: NA

CDR3 protein: ASSPPGYPQETQY
V gene: TRBV7-9
clone size: many
J gene: TRBJ2-5
D gene: NA

CDR3 protein: ASSLGAYEQY
V gene: TRBV7-9
clone size: many
J gene: TRBJ2-7
D gene: NA

CDR3 protein: ASSEKWSEETQY
V gene: TRBV7-8
clone size: few
J gene: TRBJ2-5
D gene: NA

CDR3 protein: ASRAGRVSTDTQY
V gene: TRBV10-1
clone size: many
J gene: TRBJ2-3
D gene: NA

CDR3 protein: ASSPLPTYNEQF
V gene: TRBV7-2
clone size: once
J gene: TRBJ2-1
D gene: NA

CDR3 protein: ASQSSGGATVTDTQY
V gene: TRBV6-5
clone size: many
J gene: TRBJ2-3
D gene: TRBD2